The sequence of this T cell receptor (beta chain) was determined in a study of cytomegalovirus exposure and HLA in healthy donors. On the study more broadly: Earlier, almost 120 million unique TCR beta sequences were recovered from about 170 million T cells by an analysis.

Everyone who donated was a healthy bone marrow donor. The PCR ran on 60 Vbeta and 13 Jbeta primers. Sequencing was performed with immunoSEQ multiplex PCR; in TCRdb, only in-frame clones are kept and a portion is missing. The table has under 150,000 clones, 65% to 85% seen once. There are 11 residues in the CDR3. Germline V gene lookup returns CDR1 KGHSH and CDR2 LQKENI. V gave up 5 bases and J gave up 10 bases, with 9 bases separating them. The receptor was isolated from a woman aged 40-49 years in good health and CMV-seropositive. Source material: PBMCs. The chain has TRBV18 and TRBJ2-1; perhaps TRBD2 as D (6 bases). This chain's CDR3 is CASSTGLEQFF. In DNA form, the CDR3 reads TGTGCCAGCTCAACGGGACTGGAGCAGTTCTTC. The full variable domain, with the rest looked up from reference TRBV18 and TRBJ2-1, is NAGVMQNPRHLVRRRGQEARLRCSPMKGHSHVYWYRQLPEEGLKFMVYLQKENIIDESGMPKERFSAEFPKEGPSILRIQQVVRGDSAAYFCASSTGLEQFFGPGTRLTVL.